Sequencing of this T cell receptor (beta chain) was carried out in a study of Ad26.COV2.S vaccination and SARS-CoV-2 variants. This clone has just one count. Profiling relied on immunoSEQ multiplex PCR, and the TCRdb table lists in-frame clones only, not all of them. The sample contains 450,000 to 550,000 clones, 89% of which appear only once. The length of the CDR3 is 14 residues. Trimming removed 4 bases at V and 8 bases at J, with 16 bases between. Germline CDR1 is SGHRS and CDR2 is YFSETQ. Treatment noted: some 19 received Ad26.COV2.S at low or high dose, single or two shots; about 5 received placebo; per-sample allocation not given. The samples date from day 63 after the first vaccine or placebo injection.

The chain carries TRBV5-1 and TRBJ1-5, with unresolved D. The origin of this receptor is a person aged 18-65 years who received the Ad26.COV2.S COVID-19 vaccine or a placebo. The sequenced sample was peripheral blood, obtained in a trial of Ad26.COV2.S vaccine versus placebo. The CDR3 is CASSKGPQGEPQHF. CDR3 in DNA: TGCGCCAGCAGCAAGGGTCCTCAAGGTGAGCCCCAGCATTTT.